These T cell receptor beta chains were read from a single sample in a study of response to subunit inactivated influenza vaccine. Via MiXCR, TCRdb re-called the RT-PCR reads, giving one row per CDR3 protein. The data hold 500,000 to 600,000 distinct CDR3 sequences, with roughly 13% observed a single time. The input for sequencing was PBMCs from blood, taken roughly 46 days after vaccination. The receptors derive from a man aged 50 to 59 who received an inactivated influenza vaccine. CDR3s leave out the opening cysteine and the closing phenylalanine or tryptophan. Size values are once, few and many counts, or a class for expanded clones, and some rows have none.

v_call: TRBV28; cdr3_length: 11; clone_size: few; cdr3_aa: ASSLQGGPEAF
v_call: TRBV20-1; cdr3_length: 12; clone_size: NA; cdr3_aa: SVESGTSGPEQY
v_call: TRBV7-2; cdr3_length: 12; clone_size: many; cdr3_aa: ASSFTRVGTEAF
v_call: TRBV9; cdr3_length: 14; clone_size: few; cdr3_aa: ASSVGGSGTQETQY
v_call: TRBV12-3/TRBV12-4; cdr3_length: 12; clone_size: few; cdr3_aa: ASSFSGDTDTQY
v_call: TRBV6-7; cdr3_length: 11; clone_size: few; cdr3_aa: ASGWAPRHEQF
v_call: TRBV6-2/TRBV6-3; cdr3_length: 12; clone_size: NA; cdr3_aa: ASSYPFGGGEQF
v_call: TRBV7-8; cdr3_length: 12; clone_size: few; cdr3_aa: ASSLVGGGEKLF
v_call: TRBV12-3/TRBV12-4; cdr3_length: 12; clone_size: few; cdr3_aa: ASSPDRVDTEAF
v_call: TRBV12-3/TRBV12-4; cdr3_length: 15; clone_size: many; cdr3_aa: ASSLGLAGGFGETQY
v_call: TRBV15; cdr3_length: 13; clone_size: few; cdr3_aa: ATSRNRQGLWEQY
v_call: TRBV21-1; cdr3_length: 14; clone_size: few; cdr3_aa: ARVRSQHHPYNEQF
v_call: TRBV20-1; cdr3_length: 13; clone_size: many; cdr3_aa: SARDSTSGRETQY
v_call: TRBV10-3; cdr3_length: 12; clone_size: NA; cdr3_aa: AISDRGLHNEQF
v_call: TRBV13; cdr3_length: 16; clone_size: NA; cdr3_aa: ASSLGRFRGRTTDTQY
v_call: TRBV18; cdr3_length: 14; clone_size: NA; cdr3_aa: ASSPGQGWSGTEAF
v_call: TRBV7-2; cdr3_length: 13; clone_size: NA; cdr3_aa: ASSLVEGKDNEQF
v_call: TRBV29-1; cdr3_length: 11; clone_size: few; cdr3_aa: SVDVRNSYEQY
v_call: TRBV10-3; cdr3_length: 12; clone_size: few; cdr3_aa: AISESGPNYEQY
v_call: TRBV7-9; cdr3_length: 10; clone_size: NA; cdr3_aa: ASSFGTTSAY
v_call: TRBV4-1; cdr3_length: 13; clone_size: few; cdr3_aa: ASSQVGTDYNEQF
v_call: TRBV4-1; cdr3_length: 13; clone_size: few; cdr3_aa: ASSQPSGGEETQY
v_call: TRBV28; cdr3_length: 13; clone_size: NA; cdr3_aa: ASSLLGQGQETQY
v_call: TRBV10-1; cdr3_length: 13; clone_size: NA; cdr3_aa: ASSEGGTVSYEQY
v_call: TRBV11-2; cdr3_length: 14; clone_size: NA; cdr3_aa: ASRSVAGAPYNEQF
v_call: TRBV7-3; cdr3_length: 13; clone_size: NA; cdr3_aa: ASSPTAGAYNEQF
v_call: TRBV20-1; cdr3_length: 9; clone_size: many; cdr3_aa: SARGGPEAF
v_call: TRBV20-1; cdr3_length: 15; clone_size: few; cdr3_aa: SASNLPGRDYTDTQY
v_call: TRBV15; cdr3_length: 14; clone_size: many; cdr3_aa: ATSRDFFSSTDTQY
v_call: TRBV20-1; cdr3_length: 12; clone_size: few; cdr3_aa: SATPGLSYNEQF
v_call: TRBV6-5; cdr3_length: 14; clone_size: NA; cdr3_aa: ASSSGTSSRTDTQY
v_call: TRBV28; cdr3_length: 12; clone_size: NA; cdr3_aa: ASSSGSHTDTQY
v_call: TRBV5-1; cdr3_length: 12; clone_size: few; cdr3_aa: ASSPERATDTQY
v_call: TRBV29-1; cdr3_length: 11; clone_size: NA; cdr3_aa: SVGVRATYEQY
v_call: TRBV7-3; cdr3_length: 13; clone_size: few; cdr3_aa: ASSLTYRAPDTQY
v_call: TRBV29-1; cdr3_length: 10; clone_size: NA; cdr3_aa: SVGQGRDGYT
v_call: TRBV10-3; cdr3_length: 12; clone_size: NA; cdr3_aa: ASQGAAVGETQY
v_call: TRBV6-1; cdr3_length: 13; clone_size: many; cdr3_aa: ANSLGPSSYNEQF
v_call: TRBV29-1; cdr3_length: 12; clone_size: NA; cdr3_aa: SVAKGAGSYEQY
v_call: TRBV5-5; cdr3_length: 14; clone_size: many; cdr3_aa: ASSFEGISSYNEQF
v_call: TRBV27; cdr3_length: 11; clone_size: few; cdr3_aa: ASSLYWGETQY
v_call: TRBV5-1; cdr3_length: 12; clone_size: few; cdr3_aa: ASAPRATNYGYT
v_call: TRBV6-7; cdr3_length: 13; clone_size: few; cdr3_aa: ASSYPKTGGYGYT
v_call: TRBV18; cdr3_length: 13; clone_size: NA; cdr3_aa: ASLTYEGTDNEQF
v_call: TRBV5-6; cdr3_length: 13; clone_size: NA; cdr3_aa: ASSLGASGANVLT
v_call: TRBV20-1; cdr3_length: 12; clone_size: few; cdr3_aa: SGEGGDLAYEQY
v_call: TRBV6-2/TRBV6-3; cdr3_length: 12; clone_size: NA; cdr3_aa: ASSDRVHTGELF
v_call: TRBV28; cdr3_length: 11; clone_size: many; cdr3_aa: ASSKTLPYEQY
v_call: TRBV12-3/TRBV12-4; cdr3_length: 13; clone_size: many; cdr3_aa: ASSFGHSGFNEQY
v_call: TRBV6-2/TRBV6-3; cdr3_length: 12; clone_size: NA; cdr3_aa: ASSWGGPYNEQF
v_call: TRBV11-3; cdr3_length: 14; clone_size: NA; cdr3_aa: ASSHRWGTNTGELF
v_call: TRBV5-1; cdr3_length: 14; clone_size: NA; cdr3_aa: ASSSKFRDFQETQY
v_call: TRBV20-1; cdr3_length: 9; clone_size: few; cdr3_aa: SATGREKLF
v_call: TRBV7-8; cdr3_length: 12; clone_size: few; cdr3_aa: ASSYGTVTYEQY
v_call: TRBV3-1; cdr3_length: 13; clone_size: many; cdr3_aa: ASSHWDRSPNEQF